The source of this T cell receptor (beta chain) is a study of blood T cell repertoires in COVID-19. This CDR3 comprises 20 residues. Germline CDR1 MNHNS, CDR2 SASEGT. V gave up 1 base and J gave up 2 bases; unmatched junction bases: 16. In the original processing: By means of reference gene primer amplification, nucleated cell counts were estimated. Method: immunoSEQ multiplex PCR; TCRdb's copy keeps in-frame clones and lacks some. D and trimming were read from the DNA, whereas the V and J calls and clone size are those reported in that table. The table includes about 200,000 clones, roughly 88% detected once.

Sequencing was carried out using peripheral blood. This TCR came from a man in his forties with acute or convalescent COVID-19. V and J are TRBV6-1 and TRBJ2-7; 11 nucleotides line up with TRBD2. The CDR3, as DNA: TGTGCCAGCAGTGAAGTAGCGGGAGGGCCGTTGCAGCTGTATGCCTACGAGCAGTACTTC. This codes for CASSEVAGGPLQLYAYEQYF.